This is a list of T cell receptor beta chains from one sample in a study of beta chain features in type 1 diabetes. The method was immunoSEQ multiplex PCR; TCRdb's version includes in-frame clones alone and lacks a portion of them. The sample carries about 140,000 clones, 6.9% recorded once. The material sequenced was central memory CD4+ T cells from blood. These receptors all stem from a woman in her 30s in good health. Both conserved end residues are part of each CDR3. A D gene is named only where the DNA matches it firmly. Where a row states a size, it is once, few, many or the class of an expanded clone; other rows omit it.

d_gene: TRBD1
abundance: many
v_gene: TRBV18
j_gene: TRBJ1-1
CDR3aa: CASSPGTGKTRNTEAFF
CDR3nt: TGTGCCAGCTCACCAGGGACAGGGAAGACCAGGAACACTGAAGCTTTCTTT

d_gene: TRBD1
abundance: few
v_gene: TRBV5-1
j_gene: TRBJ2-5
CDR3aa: CASSIMGTVQETQYF
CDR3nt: TGCGCCAGCAGCATCATGGGGACAGTCCAAGAGACCCAGTACTTC

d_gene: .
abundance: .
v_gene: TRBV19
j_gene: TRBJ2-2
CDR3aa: CAVGLRDSYTGELFF
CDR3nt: TGTGCTGTTGGTCTGCGGGACAGTTACACCGGGGAGCTGTTTTTT

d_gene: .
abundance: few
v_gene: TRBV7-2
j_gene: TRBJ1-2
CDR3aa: CASSLVAGLGGYTF
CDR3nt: TGTGCCAGCAGCTTAGTGGCAGGGCTGGGTGGCTACACCTTC

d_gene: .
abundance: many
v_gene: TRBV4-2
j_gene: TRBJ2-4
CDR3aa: CASSQEWGTKNIQYF
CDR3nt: TGTGCCAGCAGCCAAGAATGGGGCACCAAAAACATTCAGTACTTC

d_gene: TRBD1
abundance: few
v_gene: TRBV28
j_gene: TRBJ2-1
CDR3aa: CASSSGQGGEYNEQFF
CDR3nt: TGTGCCAGCAGTTCCGGACAGGGTGGGGAATACAATGAGCAGTTCTTC

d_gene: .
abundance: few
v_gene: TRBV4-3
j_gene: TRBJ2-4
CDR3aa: CASSQGGMRSKNIQYF
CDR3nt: TGCGCCAGCAGCCAAGGCGGGATGAGATCCAAAAACATTCAGTACTTC

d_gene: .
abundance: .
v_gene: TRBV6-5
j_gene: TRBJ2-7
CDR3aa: CASSAQVPIYEQYF
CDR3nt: TGTGCCAGCAGTGCACAGGTGCCCATTTACGAGCAGTACTTC

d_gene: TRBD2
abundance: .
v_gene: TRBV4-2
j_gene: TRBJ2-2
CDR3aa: CASSHLAGDGGELFF
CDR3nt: TGTGCCAGCAGCCATCTAGCGGGAGATGGCGGGGAGCTGTTTTTT

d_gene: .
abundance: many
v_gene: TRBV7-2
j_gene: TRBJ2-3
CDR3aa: CASSLGPGIDTQYF
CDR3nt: TGTGCCAGCAGCTTAGGTCCGGGTATTGATACGCAGTATTTT

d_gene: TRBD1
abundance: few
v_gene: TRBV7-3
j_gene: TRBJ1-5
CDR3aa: CASSLLRTGAQPQHF
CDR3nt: TGTGCCAGCAGCTTACTTCGGACAGGGGCACAGCCCCAGCATTTT

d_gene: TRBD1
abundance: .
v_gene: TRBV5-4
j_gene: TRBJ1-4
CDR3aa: CASSLVGGQGNEKLFF
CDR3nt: TGTGCCAGCAGCTTGGTTGGAGGACAGGGAAATGAAAAACTGTTTTTT

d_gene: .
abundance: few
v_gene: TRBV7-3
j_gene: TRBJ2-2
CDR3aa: CASSSRPHYTGELFF
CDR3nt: TGTGCCAGCAGCTCTAGGCCCCATTACACCGGGGAGCTGTTTTTT

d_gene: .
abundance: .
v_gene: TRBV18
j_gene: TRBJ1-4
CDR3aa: CASSPGLGEKLFF
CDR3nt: TGTGCCAGCTCACCAGGGCTTGGTGAAAAACTGTTTTTT

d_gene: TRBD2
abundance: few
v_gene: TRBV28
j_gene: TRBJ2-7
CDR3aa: CASNLGGSFYEQYF
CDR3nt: TGTGCCAGCAACCTGGGCGGGAGTTTCTACGAGCAGTACTTC

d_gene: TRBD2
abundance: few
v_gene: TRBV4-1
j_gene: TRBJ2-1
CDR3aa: CASSQTSGNYNEQFF
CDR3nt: TGCGCCAGCAGCCAGACTAGCGGGAACTACAATGAGCAGTTCTTC